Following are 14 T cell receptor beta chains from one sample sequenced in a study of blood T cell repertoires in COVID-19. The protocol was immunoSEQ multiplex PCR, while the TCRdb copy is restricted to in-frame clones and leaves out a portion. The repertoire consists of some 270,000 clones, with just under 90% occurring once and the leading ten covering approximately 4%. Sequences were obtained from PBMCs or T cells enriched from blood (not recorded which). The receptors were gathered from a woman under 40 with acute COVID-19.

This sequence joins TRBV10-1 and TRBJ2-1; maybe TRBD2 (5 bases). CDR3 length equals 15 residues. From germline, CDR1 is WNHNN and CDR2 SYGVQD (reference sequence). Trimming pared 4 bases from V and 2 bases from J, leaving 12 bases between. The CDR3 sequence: CASSVETGTYNEQFF. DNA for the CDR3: TGCGCCAGCAGTGTGGAGACCGGGACCTACAATGAGCAGTTCTTC.

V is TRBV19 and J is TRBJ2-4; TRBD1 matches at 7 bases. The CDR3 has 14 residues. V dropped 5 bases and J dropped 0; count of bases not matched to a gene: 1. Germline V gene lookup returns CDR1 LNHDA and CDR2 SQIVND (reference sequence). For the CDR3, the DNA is TGTGCCAGTAGTGGGACAGTAGCCAAAAACATTCAGTACTTC. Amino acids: CASSGTVAKNIQYF.

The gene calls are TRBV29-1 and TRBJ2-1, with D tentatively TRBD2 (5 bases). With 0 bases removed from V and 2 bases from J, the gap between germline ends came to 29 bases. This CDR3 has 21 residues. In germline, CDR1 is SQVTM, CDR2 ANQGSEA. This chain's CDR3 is CSVEDYGARAGPPRPYNEQFF. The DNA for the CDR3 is TGCAGCGTTGAAGATTATGGAGCGAGGGCCGGACCTCCTCGGCCCTACAATGAGCAGTTCTTC.

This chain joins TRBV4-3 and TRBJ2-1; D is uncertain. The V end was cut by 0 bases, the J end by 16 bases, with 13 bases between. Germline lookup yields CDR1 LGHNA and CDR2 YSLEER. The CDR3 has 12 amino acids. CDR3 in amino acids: CASSQDTPPLFF. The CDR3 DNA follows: TGCGCCAGCAGCCAAGATACTCCGCCTCTCTTCTTC.

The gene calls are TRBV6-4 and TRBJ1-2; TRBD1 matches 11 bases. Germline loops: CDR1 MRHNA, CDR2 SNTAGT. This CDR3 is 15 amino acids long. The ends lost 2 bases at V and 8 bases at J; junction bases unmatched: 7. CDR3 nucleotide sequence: TGTGCCAGCAGTGACCCGGGACAGGGGGTTGAAGGCTACACCTTC. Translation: CASSDPGQGVEGYTF.

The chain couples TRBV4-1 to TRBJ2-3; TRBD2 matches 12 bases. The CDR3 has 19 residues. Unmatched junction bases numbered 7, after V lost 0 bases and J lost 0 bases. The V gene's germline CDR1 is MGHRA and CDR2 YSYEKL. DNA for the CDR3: TGCGCCAGCAGCCAAGAGAAAGGACTAGCGGGAACTAGCACAGATACGCAGTATTTT. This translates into CASSQEKGLAGTSTDTQYF.

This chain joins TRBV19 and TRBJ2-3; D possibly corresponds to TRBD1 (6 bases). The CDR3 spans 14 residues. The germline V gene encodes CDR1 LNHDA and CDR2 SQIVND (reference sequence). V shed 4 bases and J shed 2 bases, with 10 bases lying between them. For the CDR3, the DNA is TGTGCCAGTAGTAATCAGGGGCTCACAGATACGCAGTATTTT. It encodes CASSNQGLTDTQYF.

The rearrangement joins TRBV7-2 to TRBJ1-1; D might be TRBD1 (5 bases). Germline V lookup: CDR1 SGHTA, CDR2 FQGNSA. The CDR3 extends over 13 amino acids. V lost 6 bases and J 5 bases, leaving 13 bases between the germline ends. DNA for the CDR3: TGTGCCAGCAGTCGTCAGGGCGGAACTGAAGCTTTCTTT. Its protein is CASSRQGGTEAFF.

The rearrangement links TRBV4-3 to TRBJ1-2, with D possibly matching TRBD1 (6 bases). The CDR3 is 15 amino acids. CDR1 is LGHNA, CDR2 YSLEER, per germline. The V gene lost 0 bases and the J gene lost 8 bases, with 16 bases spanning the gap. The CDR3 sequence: CASSQEGGIISGYTF. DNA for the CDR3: TGCGCCAGCAGCCAAGAAGGGGGAATTATCTCAGGCTACACCTTC.

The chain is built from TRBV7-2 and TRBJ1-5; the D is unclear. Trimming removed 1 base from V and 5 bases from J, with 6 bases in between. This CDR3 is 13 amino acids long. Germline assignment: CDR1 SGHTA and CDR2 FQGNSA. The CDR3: CASSLDNYQPQHF. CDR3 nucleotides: TGTGCCAGCAGCTTAGACAATTATCAGCCCCAGCATTTT.

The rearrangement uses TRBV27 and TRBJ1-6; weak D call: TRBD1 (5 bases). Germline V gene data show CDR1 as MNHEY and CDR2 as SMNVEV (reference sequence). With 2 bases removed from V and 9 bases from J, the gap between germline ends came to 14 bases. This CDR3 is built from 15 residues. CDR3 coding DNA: TGTGCCAGCAGTTTAGAGTCAGGGTCTGGTTCACCCCTCCACTTT. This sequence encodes CASSLESGSGSPLHF.

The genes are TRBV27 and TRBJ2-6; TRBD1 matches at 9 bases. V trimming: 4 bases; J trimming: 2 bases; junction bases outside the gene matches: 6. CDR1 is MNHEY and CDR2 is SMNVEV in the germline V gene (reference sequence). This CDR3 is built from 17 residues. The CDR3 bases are TGTGCCAGCAGTTACAGGGGGCGGTTAACTGGGGCCAACGTCCTGACTTTC. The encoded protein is CASSYRGRLTGANVLTF.

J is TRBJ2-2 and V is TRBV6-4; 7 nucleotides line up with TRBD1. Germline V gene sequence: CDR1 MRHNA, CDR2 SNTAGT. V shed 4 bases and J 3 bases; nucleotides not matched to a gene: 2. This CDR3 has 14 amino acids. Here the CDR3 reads CASSATGDTGELFF. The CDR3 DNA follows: TGTGCCAGCAGTGCTACAGGGGACACCGGGGAGCTGTTTTTT.

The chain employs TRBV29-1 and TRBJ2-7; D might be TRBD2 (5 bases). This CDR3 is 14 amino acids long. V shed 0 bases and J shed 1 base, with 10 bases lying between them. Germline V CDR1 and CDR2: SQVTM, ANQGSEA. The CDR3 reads CSVEEEAQSYEQYF. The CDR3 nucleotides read TGCAGCGTTGAAGAGGAGGCCCAGTCCTACGAGCAGTACTTC.